This T cell receptor beta chain was sequenced in a study of Graves' ophthalmopathy and Graves' hyperthyroidism (dated by TCRdb to 2017 to 2018). About the investigation overall: Peripheral blood was collected before any treatment was given, at the time of initial diagnosis. TCR beta repertoire signatures were used to distinguish Graves' ophthalmopathy from Graves' hyperthyroidism and to predict progression to ophthalmopathy. In total, 135 blood samples were TCR-sequenced: around 42 ophthalmopathy, some 80 hyperthyroidism and some 17 hyperthyroidism-to-ophthalmopathy patients. To explore V-J signatures that separate ophthalmopathy from hyperthyroidism, a discovery set of approximately 100 patients was enrolled, consisting of 43 with ophthalmopathy and some 56 with stable hyperthyroidism. The independent validation cohort included 18 to 20 hyperthyroidism patients plus 17 patients who later progressed from hyperthyroidism to ophthalmopathy. In over 5 hyperthyroidism patients, the T-cell repertoire of thyroid tissue was compared with the T-cell repertoire of blood. Once sampling was done, hyperthyroidism patients were given methimazole at a starting dose of 30 mg daily, while ophthalmopathy patients were given high-dose intravenous methylprednisolone. What the study reported, not specific to this receptor: In validation, the model predicted ophthalmopathy progression with about 71% sensitivity and around 72% specificity; around twelve predicted patients were CT-confirmed with GO in a median of approximately 6.5 months. The 13-signature model separated ophthalmopathy from stable hyperthyroidism with approximately 90% sensitivity and around 84% specificity in cross-validation, and 80%/75% in the test set. Among expanded thyroid clonotypes with frequency above 0.001, most also showed up in blood, which suggests that blood repertoires may reflect the thyroid immune response. Sample size was not predetermined statistically, and investigators were not blinded to group allocation.

The ophthalmopathy patients had moderately to severely active disease, with a Clinical Activity Score of 3 or higher, a NOSPECS grade of 4 or higher, and a disease duration of less than 3 months. Anyone with other autoimmune diseases, uncontrolled infections, pregnancy or lactation was excluded from the study. Clinical symptoms, serum thyroxine, TRAb, thyroid ultrasound and orbital computed tomography were used for diagnosis. Ficoll-Paque density gradient centrifugation was used to isolate PBMCs from about 10 ml of fresh peripheral blood. Trizol reagent was used to extract the total RNA, and its quality was then checked on an Agilent 2100 Bioanalyzer. A remark on this clonotype: What antigen it recognizes has not been identified. No base quality values were provided; no much bigger clone lies one nucleotide off.

For repertoire sequencing, TCR beta CDR3 regions were amplified from RNA transcripts. The first round of RT-PCR was done with HTBI primers and the Qiagen OneStep RT-PCR kit, and was followed by a second round of multiplex PCR, then size selection and purification. Libraries were sequenced paired-end with 100 bp reads on an Illumina HiSeq2000. Per the authors' processing: Reads were processed with SOAPnuke, discarding reads with adapters, uncalled bases, mean Phred below 15, or no exact constant-primer or identifier match. High-quality paired reads were merged with COPE v1.2.5. Unique nucleotide sequences were defined as clonotypes and aligned to IMGT TRB V, D and J references using MiTCR v1.1. The analysis was limited to V-J combinations with a frequency above 0.0001, which together covered around 99% of the repertoires. A TCR clonal expansion and chaos score per V-J combination was defined as the ratio of F50 clonal expansion to chaos observed in the TCRdist matrix. Features were reduced by Welch's t-statistics and random forest to roughly 14 V-J combinations, which fed a naive Bayes classifier. The Morisita-Horn index was used to measure how similar the thyroid and blood repertoires were. TCRdb reanalyzed the raw reads on its own, using fastp at Q25 for trimming and MiXCR for clone calling, and kept in-frame beta chains. Every entry covers one CDR3 protein and lists the most common genes and DNA from its rows. TCRdb, not the original authors, processed these V and J calls. Here the sample has hundreds of thousands of distinct CDR3 sequences; around 50% occur a single time. The ten biggest clones cover less than 60% of the sample.

CDR3 length: 14 amino acids, cysteine to phenylalanine. The kept DNA is CDR3 alone, 42 bases in frame from the first base. V sheds 0 bases and J sheds 13 bases, leaving 14 bases between their ends. The germline V gene supplies CDR1 SGDLS and CDR2 YYNGEE. This TCR was recovered from an adult man with Graves' ophthalmopathy. The material sequenced was peripheral blood. The chain is encoded by TRBV9 joined to TRBJ1-6, with the D gene not confidently named. Here the CDR3 is given as CASSVAGELNPLHF. The nucleotide sequence reads TGTGCCAGCAGCGTAGCGGGCGAGTTGAATCCCCTCCACTTT.